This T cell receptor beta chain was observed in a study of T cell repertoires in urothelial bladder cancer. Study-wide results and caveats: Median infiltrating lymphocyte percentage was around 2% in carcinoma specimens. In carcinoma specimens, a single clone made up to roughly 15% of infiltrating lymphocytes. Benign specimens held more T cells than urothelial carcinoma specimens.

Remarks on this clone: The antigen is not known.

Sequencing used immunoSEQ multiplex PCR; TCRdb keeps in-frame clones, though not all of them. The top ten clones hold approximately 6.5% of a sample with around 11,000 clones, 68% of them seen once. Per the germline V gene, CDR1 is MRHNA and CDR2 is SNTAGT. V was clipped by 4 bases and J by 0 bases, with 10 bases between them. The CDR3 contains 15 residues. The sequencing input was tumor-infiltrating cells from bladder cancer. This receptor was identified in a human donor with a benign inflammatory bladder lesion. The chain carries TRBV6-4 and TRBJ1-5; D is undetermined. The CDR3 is CASSVRGYSNQPQHF. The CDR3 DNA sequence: TGTGCCAGCAGTGTGCGGGGTTATAGCAATCAGCCCCAGCATTTT.